The next 4 T cell receptor beta chains were all read from a single sample in a study of blood T cells in healthy people across ages. A second roughly 6 to 12 cycle PCR used barcoded and J-beta primers. TCRdb reprocessed the 5' RACE reads via MiXCR and lists one record per CDR3 protein. The profile shows approximately 400,000 distinct CDR3 sequences, approximately 47% of them singletons. The sequenced material came from blood. Every receptor here comes from a man aged 60 to 69 in good health.

CDR3: CASSVEGGTQYF. As DNA, the CDR3 is TGTGCCAGCAGCGTTGAGGGAGGGACCCAGTACTTC. The chain links TRBV9 to TRBJ2-5; a weak D match, TRBD2 (6 bases). Trimming cost V 2 bases and J 7 bases, with 9 bases left between them. This CDR3 spans 12 amino acids. CDR1 and CDR2 (germline): SGDLS, YYNGEE.

This clonotype was counted once. This sequence joins TRBV12-3 or TRBV12-4 and TRBJ2-2, with D possibly being TRBD2 (5 bases). Trimming removed 4 bases from V and 4 bases from J, with 16 bases in between. This CDR3 contains 16 residues. CDR3 region: CASSSHGVPGTGELFF. For the CDR3, the DNA is TGTGCCAGCAGTTCCCACGGGGTCCCGGGCACCGGGGAGCTGTTTTTT.

CDR3 nucleotides: TGCGCCAGCAGCCCTCTCCGGGACAGGGTTTATGAGCAGTTCTTC. Residues: CASSPLRDRVYEQFF. The V and J genes are TRBV5-1 and TRBJ2-1; 9 bases match TRBD1. The length of the CDR3 is 15 residues. Germline V gene data show CDR1 as SGHRS and CDR2 as YFSETQ. With V trimmed by 4 bases and J by 8 bases, 10 bases remained unmatched.

This chain joins TRBV25-1 and TRBJ2-7; unclear D gene. Germline V lookup: CDR1 MGHDK, CDR2 SYGVNS. The V end lost 8 bases, the J end lost 0 bases, and 8 bases lay between the germline ends. CDR3 length: 12 amino acids. The DNA of the CDR3 is TGTGCCAGCGCCAGCTACTCCTACGAGCAGTACTTC. It yields the protein CASASYSYEQYF.